The sequence of this T cell receptor beta chain was determined in a study of CD8 T cells in ankylosing spondylitis. This clonotype showed up many times. Its antigen is unknown. Each CDR3 protein gets one entry after TCRdb re-called the 5' RACE reads with MiXCR. The data show roughly 490,000 distinct CDR3 sequences, over 4% seen once. Study-wide findings and caveats: In reactive arthritis synovial fluid and blood, some motif variants had been reported before. In ankylosing spondylitis blood, a motif of roughly eight highly homologous TCR beta variants appeared characteristic.

Looked up from germline, CDR1 is MGHRA and CDR2 is YSYEKL. Trimming stripped 4 bases from V and 0 bases from J, with 16 bases between. The CDR3 spans 16 residues. The clonotype originates from a male donor with ankylosing spondylitis. The J gene is TRBJ2-7, the V gene TRBV4-1; D gene unclear. Sequenced sample: blood, either unsorted or a sorted T cell fraction (not recorded which). The DNA for the CDR3 is TGCGCCAGCAGCCGACTTACGGTACCAAGCTCCTACGAGCAGTACTTC. Translation gives CASSRLTVPSSYEQYF.